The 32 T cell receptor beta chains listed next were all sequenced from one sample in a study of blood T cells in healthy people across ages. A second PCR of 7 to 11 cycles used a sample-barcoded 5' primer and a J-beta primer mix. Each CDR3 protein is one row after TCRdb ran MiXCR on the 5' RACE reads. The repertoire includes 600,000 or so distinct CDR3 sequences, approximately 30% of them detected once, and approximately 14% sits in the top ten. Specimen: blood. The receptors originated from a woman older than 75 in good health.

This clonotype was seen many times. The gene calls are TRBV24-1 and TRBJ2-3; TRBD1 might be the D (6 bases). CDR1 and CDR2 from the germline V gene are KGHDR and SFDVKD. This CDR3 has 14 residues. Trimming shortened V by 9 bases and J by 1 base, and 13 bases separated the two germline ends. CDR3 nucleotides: TGTGCCACCGGAGGAGGACAGCGCACAGATACGCAGTATTTT. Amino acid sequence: CATGGGQRTDTQYF.

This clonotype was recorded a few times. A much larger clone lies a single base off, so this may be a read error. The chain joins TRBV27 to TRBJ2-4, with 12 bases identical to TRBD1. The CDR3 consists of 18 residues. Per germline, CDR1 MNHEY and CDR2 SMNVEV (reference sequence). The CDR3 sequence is CAGSLGTGGRRAKNIQYF. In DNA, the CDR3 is TGTGCCGGCAGTTTAGGGACAGGGGGCCGGAGGGCCAAAAACATTCAGTACTTC.

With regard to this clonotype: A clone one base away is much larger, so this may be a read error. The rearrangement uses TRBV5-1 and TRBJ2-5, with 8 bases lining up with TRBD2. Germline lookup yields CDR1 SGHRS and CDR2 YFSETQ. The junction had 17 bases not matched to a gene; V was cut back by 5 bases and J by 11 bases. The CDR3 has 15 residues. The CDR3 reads CASRISGGPGNEQYF. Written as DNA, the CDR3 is TGCGCCAGCAGGATCAGCGGGGGCCCGGGCAATGAGCAGTACTTC.

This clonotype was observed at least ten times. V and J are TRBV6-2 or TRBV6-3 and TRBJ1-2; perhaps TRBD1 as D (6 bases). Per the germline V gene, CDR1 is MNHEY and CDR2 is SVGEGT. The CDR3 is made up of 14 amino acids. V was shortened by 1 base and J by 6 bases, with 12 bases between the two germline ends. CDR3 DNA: TGTGCCAGCAGTTACTTGGCGGCAGGGGATGGCTACACCTTC. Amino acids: CASSYLAAGDGYTF.

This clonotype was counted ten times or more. The chain's CDR3 is CASTPLQGNYGYTF. CDR3 bases: TGTGCCAGCACCCCATTGCAAGGGAACTATGGCTACACCTTC. This chain uses TRBV12-3 or TRBV12-4 with TRBJ1-2, with no clear D. V was clipped by 7 bases and J by 2 bases, with 14 bases between them. The CDR3 runs to 14 residues.

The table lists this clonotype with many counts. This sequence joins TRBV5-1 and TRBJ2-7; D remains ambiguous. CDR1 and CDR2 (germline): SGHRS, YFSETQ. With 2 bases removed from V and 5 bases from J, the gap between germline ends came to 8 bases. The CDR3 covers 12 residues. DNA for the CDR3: TGCGCCAGCAGCTTCGGTAAGGACGAGCAGTACTTC. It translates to CASSFGKDEQYF.

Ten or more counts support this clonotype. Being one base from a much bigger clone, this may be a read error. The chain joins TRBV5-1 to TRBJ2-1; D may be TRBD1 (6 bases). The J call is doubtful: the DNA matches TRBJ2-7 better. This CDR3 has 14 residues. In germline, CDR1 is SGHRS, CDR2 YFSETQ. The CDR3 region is CASGHGQTYNEQYF. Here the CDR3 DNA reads TGCGCCAGCGGCCACGGACAGACCTACAATGAGCAGTACTTC.

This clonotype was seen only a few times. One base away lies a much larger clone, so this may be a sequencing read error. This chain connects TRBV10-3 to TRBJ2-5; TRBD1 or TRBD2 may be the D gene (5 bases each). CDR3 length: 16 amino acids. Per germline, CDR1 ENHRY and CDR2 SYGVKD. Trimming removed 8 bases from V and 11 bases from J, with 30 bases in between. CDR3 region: CAILRGWGPVVGEQYF. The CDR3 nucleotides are TGTGCCATCCTCCGAGGATGGGGACCCGTAGTGGGTGAGCAGTACTTC.

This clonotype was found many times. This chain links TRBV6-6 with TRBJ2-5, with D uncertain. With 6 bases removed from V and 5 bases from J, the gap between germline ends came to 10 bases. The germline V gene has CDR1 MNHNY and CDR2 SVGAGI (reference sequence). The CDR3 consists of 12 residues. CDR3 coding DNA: TGTGCCAGCAGATTCCTCACGGAGACCCAGTACTTC. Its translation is CASRFLTETQYF.

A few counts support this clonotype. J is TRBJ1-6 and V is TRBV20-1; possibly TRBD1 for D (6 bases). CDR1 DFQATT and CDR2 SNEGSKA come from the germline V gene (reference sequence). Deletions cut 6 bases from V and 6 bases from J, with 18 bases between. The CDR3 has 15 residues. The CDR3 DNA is TGCAGTGCCCGAACCTCCGGGACAAGTAATTCACCCCTCCACTTT. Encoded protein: CSARTSGTSNSPLHF.

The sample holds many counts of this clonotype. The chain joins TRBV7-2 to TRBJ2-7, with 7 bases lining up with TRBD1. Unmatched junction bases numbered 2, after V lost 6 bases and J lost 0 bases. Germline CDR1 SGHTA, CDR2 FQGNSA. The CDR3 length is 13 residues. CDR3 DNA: TGTGCCAGCAGGACAGGGAGCTCCTACGAGCAGTACTTC. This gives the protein CASRTGSSYEQYF.

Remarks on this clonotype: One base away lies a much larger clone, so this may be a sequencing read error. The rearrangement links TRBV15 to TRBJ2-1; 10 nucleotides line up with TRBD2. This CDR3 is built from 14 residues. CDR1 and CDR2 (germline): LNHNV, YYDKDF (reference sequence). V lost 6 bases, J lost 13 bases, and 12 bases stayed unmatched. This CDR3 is CATSLAGASETQFF. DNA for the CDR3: TGTGCCACCAGTCTAGCGGGGGCCTCTGAGACCCAGTTCTTC.

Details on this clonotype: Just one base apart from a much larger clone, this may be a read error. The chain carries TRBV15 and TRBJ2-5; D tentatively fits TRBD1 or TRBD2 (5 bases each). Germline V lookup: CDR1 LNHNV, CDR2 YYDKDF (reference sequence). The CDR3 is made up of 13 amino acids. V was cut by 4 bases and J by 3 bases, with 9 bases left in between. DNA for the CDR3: TGTGCCACCAGCACGGGACCAAAAGAGACCCAGTACTTC. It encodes CATSTGPKETQYF.

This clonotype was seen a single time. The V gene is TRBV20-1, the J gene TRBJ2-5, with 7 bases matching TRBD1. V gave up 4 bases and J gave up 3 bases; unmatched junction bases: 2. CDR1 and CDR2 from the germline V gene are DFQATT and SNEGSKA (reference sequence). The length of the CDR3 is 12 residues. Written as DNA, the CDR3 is TGCAGTGCTACCACAGGGGAAGAGACCCAGTACTTC. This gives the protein CSATTGEETQYF.

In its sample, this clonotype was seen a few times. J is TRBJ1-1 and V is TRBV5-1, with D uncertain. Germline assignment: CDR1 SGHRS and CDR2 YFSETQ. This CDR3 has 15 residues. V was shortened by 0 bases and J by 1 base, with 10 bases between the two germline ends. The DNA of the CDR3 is TGCGCCAGCAGCTTGGATTCAGTCCCGAACACTGAAGCTTTCTTT. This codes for CASSLDSVPNTEAFF.

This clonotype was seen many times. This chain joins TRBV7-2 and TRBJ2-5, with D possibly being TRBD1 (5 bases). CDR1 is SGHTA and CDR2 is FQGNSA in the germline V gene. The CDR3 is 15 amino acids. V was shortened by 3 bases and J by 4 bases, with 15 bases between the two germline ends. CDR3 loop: CASSFGHPSGETQYF. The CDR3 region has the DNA TGTGCCAGCAGCTTCGGACACCCTTCGGGAGAGACCCAGTACTTC. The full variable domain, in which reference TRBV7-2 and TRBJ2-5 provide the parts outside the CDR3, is GAGVSQSPSNKVTEKGKDVELRCDPISGHTALYWYRQSLGQGLEFLIYFQGNSAPDKSGLPSDRFSAERTGGSVSTLTIQRTQQEDSAVYLCASSFGHPSGETQYFGPGTRLLVL.

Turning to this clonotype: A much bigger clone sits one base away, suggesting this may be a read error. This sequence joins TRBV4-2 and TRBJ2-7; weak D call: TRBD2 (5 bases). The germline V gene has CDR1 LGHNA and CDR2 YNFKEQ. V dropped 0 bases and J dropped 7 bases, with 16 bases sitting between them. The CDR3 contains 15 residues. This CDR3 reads CASSQELEDENEQYF. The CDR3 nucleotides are TGTGCCAGCAGCCAAGAACTAGAGGACGAGAATGAGCAGTACTTC.

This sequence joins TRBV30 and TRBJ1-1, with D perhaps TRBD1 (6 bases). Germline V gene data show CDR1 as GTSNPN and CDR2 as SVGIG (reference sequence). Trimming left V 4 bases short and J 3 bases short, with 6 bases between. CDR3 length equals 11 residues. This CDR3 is CAWTGDTEAFF. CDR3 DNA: TGTGCCTGGACAGGGGACACTGAAGCTTTCTTT.

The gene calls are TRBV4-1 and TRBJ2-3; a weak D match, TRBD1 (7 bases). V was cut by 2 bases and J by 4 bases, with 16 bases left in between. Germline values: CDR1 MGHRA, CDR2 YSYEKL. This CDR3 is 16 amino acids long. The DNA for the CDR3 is TGCGCCAGCAGCCAAAGTCCAGGGGGGCAGGCAGATACGCAGTATTTT. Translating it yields CASSQSPGGQADTQYF.

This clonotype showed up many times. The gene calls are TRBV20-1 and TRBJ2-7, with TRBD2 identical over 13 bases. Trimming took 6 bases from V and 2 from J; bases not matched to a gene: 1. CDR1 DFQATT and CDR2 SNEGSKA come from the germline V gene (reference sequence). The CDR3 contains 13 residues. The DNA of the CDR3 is TGCAGTGCCGGGACTAGCGGGACCTACGAGCAGTACTTC. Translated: CSAGTSGTYEQYF.

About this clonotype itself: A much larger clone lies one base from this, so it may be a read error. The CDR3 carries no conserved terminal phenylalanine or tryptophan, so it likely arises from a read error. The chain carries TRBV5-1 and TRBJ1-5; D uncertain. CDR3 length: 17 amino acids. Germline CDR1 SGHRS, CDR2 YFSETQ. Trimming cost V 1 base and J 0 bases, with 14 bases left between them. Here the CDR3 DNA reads TGCGCCAGCAGCTTGTATCCGGCAGATTATAGCAATCAGCCCCAGCATGTT. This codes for CASSLYPADYSNQPQHV.

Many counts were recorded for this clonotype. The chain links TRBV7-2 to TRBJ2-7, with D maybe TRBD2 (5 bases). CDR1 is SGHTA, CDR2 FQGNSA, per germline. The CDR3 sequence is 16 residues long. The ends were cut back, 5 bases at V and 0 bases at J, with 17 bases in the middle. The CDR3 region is CASSLRPSSFSYEQYF. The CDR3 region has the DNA TGTGCCAGCAGCCTACGTCCTAGCAGTTTCTCCTACGAGCAGTACTTC.

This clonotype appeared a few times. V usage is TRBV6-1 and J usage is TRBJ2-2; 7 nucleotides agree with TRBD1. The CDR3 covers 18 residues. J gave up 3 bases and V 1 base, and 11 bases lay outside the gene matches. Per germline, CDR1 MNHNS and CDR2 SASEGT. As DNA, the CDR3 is TGTGCCAGCAGTGAAGGGTTTTTAAGGGGGCGCGACACCGGGGAGCTGTTTTTT. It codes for CASSEGFLRGRDTGELFF.

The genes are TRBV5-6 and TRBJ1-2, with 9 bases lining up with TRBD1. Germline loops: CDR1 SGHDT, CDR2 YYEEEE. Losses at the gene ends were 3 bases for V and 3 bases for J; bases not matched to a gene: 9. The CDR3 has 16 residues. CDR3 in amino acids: CASSSVLGQGYYGYTF. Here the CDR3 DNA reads TGTGCCAGCAGCTCCGTTTTGGGACAGGGATACTATGGCTACACCTTC.

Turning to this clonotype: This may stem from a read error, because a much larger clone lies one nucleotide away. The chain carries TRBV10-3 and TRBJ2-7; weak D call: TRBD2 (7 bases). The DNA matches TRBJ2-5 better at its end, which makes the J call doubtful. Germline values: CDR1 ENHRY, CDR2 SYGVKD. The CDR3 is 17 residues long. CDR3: CAISDGVGGRWEETQYF. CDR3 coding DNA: TGTGCCATCAGTGATGGTGTGGGGGGGCGATGGGAGGAGACCCAGTACTTC.

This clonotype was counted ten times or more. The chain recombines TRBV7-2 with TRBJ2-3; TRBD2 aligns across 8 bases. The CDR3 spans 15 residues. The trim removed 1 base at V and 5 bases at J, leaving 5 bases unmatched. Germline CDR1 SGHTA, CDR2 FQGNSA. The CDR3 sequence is CASSLVRAGVDTQYF. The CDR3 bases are TGTGCCAGCAGCTTAGTAAGAGCGGGGGTAGATACGCAGTATTTT. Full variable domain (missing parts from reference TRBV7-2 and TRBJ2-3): GAGVSQSPSNKVTEKGKDVELRCDPISGHTALYWYRQSLGQGLEFLIYFQGNSAPDKSGLPSDRFSAERTGGSVSTLTIQRTQQEDSAVYLCASSLVRAGVDTQYFGPGTRLTVL.

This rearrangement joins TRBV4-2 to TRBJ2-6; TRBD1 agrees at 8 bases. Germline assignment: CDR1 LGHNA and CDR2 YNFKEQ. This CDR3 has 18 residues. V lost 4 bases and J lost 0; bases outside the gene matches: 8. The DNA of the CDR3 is TGTGCCAGCAGCCTCACAGGGGGTGGCTCCTCTGGGGCCAACGTCCTGACTTTC. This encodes CASSLTGGGSSGANVLTF.

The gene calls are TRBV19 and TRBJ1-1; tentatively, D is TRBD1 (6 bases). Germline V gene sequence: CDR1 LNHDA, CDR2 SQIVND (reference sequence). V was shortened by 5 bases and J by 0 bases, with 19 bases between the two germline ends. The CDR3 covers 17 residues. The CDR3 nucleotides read TGTGCCAGTAGTCCCCAGCGGACAGATTACATGAACACTGAAGCTTTCTTT. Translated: CASSPQRTDYMNTEAFF. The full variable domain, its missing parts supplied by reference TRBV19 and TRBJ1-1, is DGGITQSPKYLFRKEGQNVTLSCEQNLNHDAMYWYRQDPGQGLRLIYYSQIVNDFQKGDIAEGYSVSREKKESFPLTVTSAQKNPTAFYLCASSPQRTDYMNTEAFFGQGTRLTVV.

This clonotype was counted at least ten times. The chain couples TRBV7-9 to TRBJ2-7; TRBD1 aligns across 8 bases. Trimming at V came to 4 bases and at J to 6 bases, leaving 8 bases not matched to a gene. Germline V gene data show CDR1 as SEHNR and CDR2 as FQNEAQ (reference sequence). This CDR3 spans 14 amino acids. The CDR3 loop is CASSSRDRKTEQYF. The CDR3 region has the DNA TGTGCCAGCAGCTCCCGGGACAGGAAGACCGAGCAGTACTTC. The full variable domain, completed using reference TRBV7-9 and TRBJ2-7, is DTGVSQNPRHKITKRGQNVTFRCDPISEHNRLYWYRQTLGQGPEFLTYFQNEAQLEKSRLLSDRFSAERPKGSFSTLEIQRTEQGDSAMYLCASSSRDRKTEQYFGPGTRLTVT.

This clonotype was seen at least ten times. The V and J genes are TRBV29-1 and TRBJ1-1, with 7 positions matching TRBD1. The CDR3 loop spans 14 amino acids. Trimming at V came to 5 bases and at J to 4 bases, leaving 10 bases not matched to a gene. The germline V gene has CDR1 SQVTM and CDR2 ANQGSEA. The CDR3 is CSVTRRGRVTEAFF. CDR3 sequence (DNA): TGCAGCGTTACTCGCAGGGGGAGAGTCACTGAAGCTTTCTTT.

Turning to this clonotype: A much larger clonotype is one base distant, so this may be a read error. The CDR3 sequence is CAGSPPHRGSGYTF. The CDR3, as DNA: TGTGCCGGCAGTCCCCCCCACAGGGGAAGTGGCTACACCTTC. The chain employs TRBV5-6 and TRBJ1-2; 7 bases match TRBD1. This CDR3 contains 14 residues. Germline V lookup: CDR1 SGHDT, CDR2 YYEEEE.

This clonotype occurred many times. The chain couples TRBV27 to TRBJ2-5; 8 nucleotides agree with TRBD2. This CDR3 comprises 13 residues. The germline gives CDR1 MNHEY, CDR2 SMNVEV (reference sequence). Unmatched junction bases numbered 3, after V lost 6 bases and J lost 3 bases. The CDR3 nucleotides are TGTGCCAGCAGGTCGACTAGCGAAGAGACCCAGTACTTC. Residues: CASRSTSEETQYF.